This T cell receptor (beta chain) was identified in a study of T cell repertoires in cytomegalovirus infection. Remarks on this clonotype: Antigen specificity is unknown.

TCRdb processed the reads anew with MiXCR; each CDR3 protein has one entry. The sample comprises around 900,000 distinct CDR3 sequences, roughly 30% of which are singletons, and roughly 13% rests with the top ten. The TCR originated in a human donor in good health (CMV status not recorded). Some clones in this sample may be carry-over from other donors' samples. The sequencing here drew on cultured CD8+ T cells from PBMCs, taken from culture after CMV antigen stimulation.

The CDR3 DNA is TGTGCCAGCAGTGAACTTGGGGTGAGCAATCAGCCCCAGCATTTT. Its protein product is CASSELGVSNQPQHF. This chain joins TRBV2 and TRBJ1-5; D is uncertain. This CDR3 has 15 residues. CDR1 SNHLY and CDR2 FYNNEI come from the germline V gene. Trimming left V 2 bases short and J 1 base short, with 9 bases between.